A selection of T cell receptor beta chains follows, all from one sample in a study of T cell responses to AZD1222 COVID-19 vaccine. This table comes from immunoSEQ multiplex PCR, and its TCRdb copy is limited to in-frame clones, with some not included. Of some 100,000 clones in the sample, 87% were seen once. This specimen consisted of peripheral blood, obtained on day 0 of MenACWY control vaccination. Every receptor here comes from an adult in good health. The CDR3 runs from the conserved cysteine through the conserved F or W. The order of the fields is clone size, V gene, J gene, D gene, CDR3 protein, CDR3 DNA. D genes are given only for firm matches. Expanded clones get a size class; other rows say once, few or many, or leave the size out.

.	TRBV3-1/TRBV3-2	TRBJ2-5	.	CASSQDRNPQYF	TGTGCCAGCAGCCAAGATCGCAACCCCCAGTACTTC
.	TRBV11-3	TRBJ2-7	TRBD2	CASSRTSGVIYEQYF	TGTGCCAGCAGCCGGACTAGCGGAGTTATCTACGAGCAGTACTTC
.	TRBV5-4	TRBJ2-3	.	CASSLEQGDTQYF	TGTGCCAGCAGCCTGGAGCAGGGAGATACGCAGTATTTT
once	TRBV19	TRBJ2-7	.	CASSIPDSIYEQYF	TGTGCCAGTAGTATCCCGGACAGCATCTACGAGCAGTACTTC
once	TRBV28	TRBJ2-5	TRBD1	CASSLDRAGTETQYF	TGTGCCAGCAGTTTAGACAGGGCGGGCACAGAGACCCAGTACTTC
.	TRBV4-3	TRBJ2-1	.	CASSPQGRTGSGARGNEQFF	TGCGCCAGCAGCCCCCAGGGGCGGACGGGGAGCGGGGCCCGAGGGAATGAGCAGTTCTTC
.	TRBV3-1/TRBV3-2	TRBJ1-2	TRBD1	CASSQTGGFVDGYTF	TGTGCCAGCAGCCAAACAGGGGGTTTTGTTGATGGCTACACCTTC
.	TRBV4-2	TRBJ2-7	.	CASSRTTGHLTYEQYF	TGTGCCAGCAGCCGCACTACGGGACACTTAACCTACGAGCAGTACTTC
.	TRBV2	TRBJ2-7	.	CASSVSPGGAYEQYF	TGTGCCAGCAGTGTTTCCCCCGGCGGGGCCTACGAGCAGTACTTC
.	TRBV7-3	TRBJ2-2	.	CASSPGATTGELFF	TGTGCCAGCAGCCCCGGGGCTACCACCGGGGAGCTGTTTTTT
.	TRBV29-1	TRBJ1-1	.	CSVEDIGGRGHTEAFF	TGCAGCGTTGAAGATATAGGGGGTAGGGGACACACTGAAGCTTTCTTT
.	TRBV4-1	TRBJ1-2	.	CASSQESAGRAYGYTF	TGCGCCAGCAGCCAAGAATCTGCGGGGAGGGCTTATGGCTACACCTTC
.	TRBV9	TRBJ1-5	.	CASSVGEGGWQPQHF	TGTGCCAGCAGCGTAGGAGAGGGGGGGTGGCAGCCCCAGCATTTT
.	TRBV19	TRBJ1-5	TRBD1	CASGGQGEGNQPQHF	TGTGCCAGTGGCGGACAGGGGGAAGGCAATCAGCCCCAGCATTTT
.	TRBV7-6	TRBJ2-1	TRBD2	CASSLGAGPHNEQFF	TGTGCCAGCAGCTTAGGAGCGGGGCCGCACAATGAGCAGTTCTTC
.	TRBV4-3	TRBJ1-2	.	CASSQQRTANYGYTF	TGCGCCAGCAGCCAACAGAGGACAGCTAACTATGGCTACACCTTC
.	TRBV7-2	TRBJ2-5	.	CASSTPIQETQYF	TGTGCCAGCAGCACGCCCATCCAAGAGACCCAGTACTTC
once	TRBV7-3	TRBJ1-2	TRBD1	CASSSGPGQGNYGYTF	TGTGCCAGCAGCTCGGGGCCGGGACAGGGGAACTATGGCTACACCTTC
once	TRBV5-1	TRBJ2-3	.	CASSLATTDTQYF	TGCGCCAGCAGCTTGGCGACCACAGATACGCAGTATTTT
.	TRBV27	TRBJ2-2	TRBD2	CATAPGLGNTGELFF	TGTGCCACTGCCCCGGGACTAGGTAACACCGGGGAGCTGTTTTTT
.	TRBV4-3	TRBJ1-1	.	CASSQDRPKEAFF	TGCGCCAGCAGCCAAGATCGACCCAAGGAAGCTTTCTTT
.	TRBV28	TRBJ2-1	.	CASSLFRGSYNEQFF	TGTGCCAGCAGTTTATTTAGGGGCTCCTACAATGAGCAGTTCTTC
few	TRBV29-1	TRBJ2-1	.	CSVNTILQLDSYNEQFF	TGCAGCGTCAATACGATCTTGCAGCTAGACTCCTACAATGAGCAGTTCTTC
.	TRBV30	TRBJ2-7	TRBD2	CAWREGLAGIYEQYF	TGTGCCTGGAGGGAGGGACTAGCGGGTATCTACGAGCAGTACTTC
.	TRBV9	TRBJ2-7	TRBD2	CASSEAGHYEQYF	TGTGCCAGCAGCGAAGCGGGGCACTACGAGCAGTACTTC
once	TRBV6-5	TRBJ1-2	TRBD1	CASRPQQGALDGYTF	TGTGCCAGCAGACCCCAACAGGGGGCGCTTGATGGCTACACCTTC
.	TRBV6-2/TRBV6-3	TRBJ1-5	.	CASSPLTLGNQPQHF	TGTGCCAGCAGCCCACTAACATTGGGCAATCAGCCCCAGCATTTT
.	TRBV9	TRBJ2-7	.	CASSATVGGYEQYF	TGTGCCAGCAGCGCTACCGTAGGAGGCTACGAGCAGTACTTC